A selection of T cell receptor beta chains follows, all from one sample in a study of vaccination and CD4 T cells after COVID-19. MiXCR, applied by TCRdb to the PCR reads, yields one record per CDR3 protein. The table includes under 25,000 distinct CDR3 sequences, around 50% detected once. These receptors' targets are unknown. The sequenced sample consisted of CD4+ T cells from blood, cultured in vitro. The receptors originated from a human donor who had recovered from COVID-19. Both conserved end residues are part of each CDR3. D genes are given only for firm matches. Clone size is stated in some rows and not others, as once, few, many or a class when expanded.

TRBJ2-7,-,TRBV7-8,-,TGTGCCAGCAGCCCCCGTGCCTCAGGGGATGAGCAGTACTTC,CASSPRASGDEQYF
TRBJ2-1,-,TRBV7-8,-,TGTGCCAGCAGTCGGACAGCCTACAATGAGCAGTTCTTC,CASSRTAYNEQFF
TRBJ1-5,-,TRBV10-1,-,TGCGCCAGCCAAAAGGACGGTAATCAGCCCCAGCATTTT,CASQKDGNQPQHF
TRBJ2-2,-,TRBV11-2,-,TGTGCCAGCAGCTCAGACCTTGCGGTCATGAACACCGGGGAGCTGTTTTTT,CASSSDLAVMNTGELFF
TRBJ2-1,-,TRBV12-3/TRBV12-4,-,TGTGCCAGCGCCCCGGTGAGGGGGACTTATGAGCAGTTCTTC,CASAPVRGTYEQFF
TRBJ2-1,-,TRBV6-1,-,TGTGCCAGCAGTGACCCCTCTGGACCTTACAATGAGCAGTTCTTC,CASSDPSGPYNEQFF
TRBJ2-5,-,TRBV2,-,TGTGCCAGCAGTATGACAGGTGGCGGGCAAGAGACCCAGTACTTC,CASSMTGGGQETQYF
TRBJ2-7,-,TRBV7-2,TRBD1,TGTGCCAGCAGCCAAGGGACAGGGGGCGCGGAGCAGTACTTC,CASSQGTGGAEQYF
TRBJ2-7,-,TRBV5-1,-,TGCGCCAGCAGCCCGGGGGCCGGGGCGCAATTTGAAAAGCAGTACTTC,CASSPGAGAQFEKQYF
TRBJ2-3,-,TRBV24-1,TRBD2,TGTGCCACCAGTGATTTCAGGCTAGCGGGGGGATATACGCAGTATTTT,CATSDFRLAGGYTQYF
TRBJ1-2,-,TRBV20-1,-,TGCAGTGCTAGCAATAACTATGGCTACACCTTC,CSASNNYGYTF
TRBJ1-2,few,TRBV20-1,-,TGCAGTGCTAGACCATCGGCCAACTATGGCTACACCTTC,CSARPSANYGYTF
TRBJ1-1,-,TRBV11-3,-,TGTGCCAGCAGCTTAAGAGGAGGGGCAAACACTGAAGCTTTCTTT,CASSLRGGANTEAFF
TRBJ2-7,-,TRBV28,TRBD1,TGTGCCAGCAGCCTCGGGACAGGAGGTCTCGAGCAGTACTTC,CASSLGTGGLEQYF
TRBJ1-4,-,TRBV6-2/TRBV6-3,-,TGTGCCAGCAGTTACGGGGCCTCCCGTCGGGTGTTTTTT,CASSYGASRRVFF
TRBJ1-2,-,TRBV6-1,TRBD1,TGTGCCAGCAGTATCACAGGGGAAGGTGGCTACACCTTC,CASSITGEGGYTF
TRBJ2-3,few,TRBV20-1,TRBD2,TGCAGTGCTAGAACACTAGCGGGGGGCCACACAGATACGCAGTATTTT,CSARTLAGGHTDTQYF
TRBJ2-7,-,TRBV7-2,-,TGTGCCAGCAGCCCGGGCCCGTACGAGCAGTACTTC,CASSPGPYEQYF
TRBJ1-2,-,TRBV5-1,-,TGCGCCAGCAGCTCCCGAGAGGGCCAGGGACCCTATGGCTACACCTTC,CASSSREGQGPYGYTF
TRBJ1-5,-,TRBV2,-,TGTGCCAGCAACTGGCAGGGGAGGTTAAATCAGCCCCAGCATTTT,CASNWQGRLNQPQHF
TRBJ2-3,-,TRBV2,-,TGTGCCAGCAGATGGGGCACAGATACGCAGTATTTT,CASRWGTDTQYF
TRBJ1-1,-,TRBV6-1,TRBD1,TGTGCCAGCAGGACAGGGTACTACACTGAAGCTTTCTTT,CASRTGYYTEAFF
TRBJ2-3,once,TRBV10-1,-,TGCGCCACCACAGATACGCAGTATTTT,CATTDTQYF
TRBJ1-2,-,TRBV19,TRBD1,TGTGCCAGTAGAAGGGGGGACAGTAACTTAAGCTACACCTTC,CASRRGDSNLSYTF
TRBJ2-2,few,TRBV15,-,TGTGCCACCAGCAGAGACCGGACGGGGGGCTGGGGGGCTCGGGAGCTGTTTTTT,CATSRDRTGGWGARELFF
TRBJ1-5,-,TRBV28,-,TGTGCCAGCAGCTACGGAATCATGCCCCAGCATTTT,CASSYGIMPQHF
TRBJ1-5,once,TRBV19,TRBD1,TGTGCCAGTAGTCGTCAATCCGGGACAGGGAATCAGCCCCAGCATTTT,CASSRQSGTGNQPQHF
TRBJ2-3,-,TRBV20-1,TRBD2,TGCAGTGCTAAGTTGACTAGCGGATACACAGATACGCAGTATTTT,CSAKLTSGYTDTQYF
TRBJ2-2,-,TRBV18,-,TGTGCCAGCTCACCACCGTCCCAGTTCACCGGGGAGCTGTTTTTT,CASSPPSQFTGELFF
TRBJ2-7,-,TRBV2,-,TGTGCCAGCAAACGTCCTCCCTCCTACGAGCAGTACTTC,CASKRPPSYEQYF
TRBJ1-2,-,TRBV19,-,TGTGCCAGTAGTGGAACTAACTATGGCTACACCTTC,CASSGTNYGYTF
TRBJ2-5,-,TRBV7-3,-,TGTGGCAGCAGCTTAAATATCCAAGAGACCCAGTACTTC,CGSSLNIQETQYF
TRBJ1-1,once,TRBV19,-,TGTGCCAGTAGTATAGCGGGGAAAAAAGCTTTCTTT,CASSIAGKKAFF
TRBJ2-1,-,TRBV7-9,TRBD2,TGTGCCAGCAGCCGAAGGACTAGCGGGTCTAAGCTGGGCAATGAGCAGTTCTTC,CASSRRTSGSKLGNEQFF
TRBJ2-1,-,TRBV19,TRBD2,TGTGCCAGTCAATATAGCGGGGACAATGAGCAGTTCTTC,CASQYSGDNEQFF
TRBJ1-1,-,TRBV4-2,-,TGTGCCAGCAGCCAAGATCAAAGGAGCATGAACACTGAAGCTTTCTTT,CASSQDQRSMNTEAFF
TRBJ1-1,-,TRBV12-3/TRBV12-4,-,TGTGCCAGCAGTTTCTCGAACACTGAAGCTTTCTTT,CASSFSNTEAFF
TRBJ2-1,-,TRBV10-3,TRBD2,TGTGCCATCAGTGAGGGACTAGCGCTGAACAATGAGCAGTTCTTC,CAISEGLALNNEQFF
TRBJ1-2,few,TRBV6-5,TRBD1,TGTGCCAGCAGTAACTCCTGGACAGGGGGCTATGGCTACACCTTC,CASSNSWTGGYGYTF
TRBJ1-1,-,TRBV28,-,TGTGCCAGCAGTTTAGGAGGGCTTGGAATGAACACTGAAGCTTTCTTT,CASSLGGLGMNTEAFF
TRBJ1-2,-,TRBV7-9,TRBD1,TGTGCCAGCAGCTTAGAAGGACAGGGGGTCTTCTATGGCTACACCTTC,CASSLEGQGVFYGYTF
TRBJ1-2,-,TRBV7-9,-,TGTGCCAGCAGTAGAGACAGTAACTATGGCTACACCTTC,CASSRDSNYGYTF
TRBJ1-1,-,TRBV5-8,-,TGTGCCAGCAGCTTTCGGGCCACTGAAGCTTTCTTT,CASSFRATEAFF
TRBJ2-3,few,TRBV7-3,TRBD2,TGTGCCAGCAGCTGCCCGGGACTAGCGGGAGCGGAAACAGATACGCAGTATTTT,CASSCPGLAGAETDTQYF
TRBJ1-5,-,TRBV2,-,TGTGCCAGCAGGGGGGCAAGCCAGCCCCAGCATTTT,CASRGASQPQHF
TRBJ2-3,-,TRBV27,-,TGTGCCAGCAGTTTAGGGGGCGCGTCGGATACGCAGTATTTT,CASSLGGASDTQYF
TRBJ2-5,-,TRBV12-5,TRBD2,TGTGCTAGTGGTTTATCGGGGGGGCAAGAGACCCAGTACTTC,CASGLSGGQETQYF
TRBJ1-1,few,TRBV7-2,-,TGTGCCAGCAGCTTAAAACCAGTACGGGGAGGAACTGAAGCTTTCTTT,CASSLKPVRGGTEAFF
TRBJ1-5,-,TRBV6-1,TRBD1,TGTGCCAGCAGCACCGGGACAGGGGGTTCTAATCAGCCCCAGCATTTT,CASSTGTGGSNQPQHF